This TCR beta chain was captured in a study of tumor-infiltrating lymphocytes in primary liver carcinoma. Broader study findings: Overlap in tumor-adjacent and tumor-blood pairs fell below that of tumor region pairs.

The blood RNA (from unsorted whole blood) was obtained, and germline DNA was also extracted. The authors made TCR beta cDNA from around 500 ng total RNA with a constant-region primer. Libraries for TCR beta were built through three nested multiplex PCR rounds, which together made up a slightly modified ARM-PCR procedure. TRBV1-TRBV30 forward primers paired with a C-beta reverse primer were used in the first two PCR rounds, which ran roughly 10 cycles each. TCRdb ran MiXCR on the multiplex PCR reads and lists one entry per CDR3 protein. The data contain just over 300,000 distinct CDR3 sequences, more than 55% of them singletons. In the case of this clonotype: What it recognizes is unknown.

The CDR3 spans 13 residues. The trim removed 5 bases at V and 8 bases at J, leaving 3 bases unmatched. Germline CDR1 is SGHNT and CDR2 is YYREEE (reference sequence). This TCR came from a woman in her thirties with primary liver carcinoma and hepatitis B virus infection. The sequenced sample was peripheral blood. The genes are TRBV5-4 and TRBJ1-4; 10 bases map to TRBD1. The CDR3 is CASRGTGDEKLFF. CDR3 bases: TGTGCCAGCAGGGGGACAGGGGACGAAAAACTGTTTTTT. The entire variable domain, with the rest obtained from reference TRBV5-4 and TRBJ1-4, is as follows: ETGVTQSPTHLIKTRGQQVTLRCSSQSGHNTVSWYQQALGQGPQFIFQYYREEENGRGNFPPRFSGLQFPNYSSELNVNALELDDSALYLCASRGTGDEKLFFGSGTQLSVL.